A selection of T cell receptor beta chains follows, all from one sample in a study of OX40 agonist ivuxolimab in advanced cancers. Repertoires were generated with immunoSEQ multiplex PCR, while TCRdb's copy carries only in-frame clones and drops some. There are 10,000 to 15,000 clones in the sample; about 86% occur only once, and around half lies in the top ten. The input for sequencing was CD4+ or CD8+ T cells sorted from blood, taken in a trial of the OX40 agonist ivuxolimab. The receptors shown here come from an adult with an advanced solid tumor such as melanoma, head and neck, liver or kidney cancer. CDR3s include the opening cysteine and the closing phenylalanine or tryptophan. Fields, in order: clone size, V gene, D gene, J gene, CDR3 DNA, CDR3 protein. The D gene is left open where the match is weak. The listing skips clone size in some rows; elsewhere it reads once, few, many or a size class.

>.|TRBV29-1|.|TRBJ1-3
TGCAGCATCACGACCTTCTCTGGAAACACCATATATTTT
CSITTFSGNTIYF
>.|TRBV27|TRBD2|TRBJ2-1
TGTGCCAGCAGTTTGTTAGGTGTTAGCGGGTCCTACAATGAGCAGTTCTTC
CASSLLGVSGSYNEQFF
>.|TRBV29-1|.|TRBJ2-1
TGCAGCGTTGGGGGTCGATACAATGAGCAGTTCTTC
CSVGGRYNEQFF
>.|TRBV6-4|.|TRBJ2-3
TGTGCCAGCAGTGACTCGACTACAGATACGCAGTATTTT
CASSDSTTDTQYF
>once|TRBV6-1|TRBD1|TRBJ2-3
TGTGCCAGCAGTGGTATACAGGGGAGCACAGATACGCAGTATTTT
CASSGIQGSTDTQYF
>once|TRBV7-2|TRBD1|TRBJ1-1
TGTGCCAGCAGCTATCAGGGGGCCATGAACACTGAAGCTTTCTTT
CASSYQGAMNTEAFF
>.|TRBV28|.|TRBJ1-5
TGTGCCAGCAGGCCGGGGACTGCGGGAAATCAGCCCCAGCATTTT
CASRPGTAGNQPQHF
>few|TRBV27|.|TRBJ2-7
TGTGCCAGCAGTTCTATTATGGGGGCTCACGAGCAGTACTTC
CASSSIMGAHEQYF
>medium-sized|TRBV2|.|TRBJ1-2
TGTGCCAGCAGTGACACCCGGGAAAACTATGGCTACACCTTC
CASSDTRENYGYTF
>.|TRBV9|.|TRBJ2-2
TGTGCCAGCAGCGTAGGTGCCAGGGCACGAAGCACCGGGGAGCTGTTTTTT
CASSVGARARSTGELFF
>.|TRBV6-5|.|TRBJ2-1
TGTGCCAGCAGCCTAAGCGGAAGCTCCTACAATGAGCAGTTCTTC
CASSLSGSSYNEQFF
>.|TRBV29-1|TRBD1|TRBJ1-2
TGCAGCGTTGAAGGAAGAACGGAGGGGGCGCTTGACTATGGCTACACCTTC
CSVEGRTEGALDYGYTF
>.|TRBV25-1|TRBD2|TRBJ2-3
TGTGCCAGCAGTGAAATGGGACTAGCGGCAAGCACAGATACGCAGTATTTT
CASSEMGLAASTDTQYF
>.|TRBV5-1|.|TRBJ2-7
TGCGCCAGCAGCGGCCGGGACAACTACGAGCAGTACTTC
CASSGRDNYEQYF
>.|TRBV7-8|.|TRBJ1-4
TGTGCCAGCAGCTGGGGACCTAGGGAAAAACTGTTTTTT
CASSWGPREKLFF
>.|TRBV19|.|TRBJ2-3
TGTGCCAGTAGTATAGATCTAAGGGATACGCAGTATTTT
CASSIDLRDTQYF
>.|TRBV2|TRBD2|TRBJ2-1
TGTGCCAGCAGTGAATGGGCCCGCGGGACTAGCGGGAGGGCCGGTAATGAGCAGTTCTTC
CASSEWARGTSGRAGNEQFF
>.|TRBV11-1|TRBD2|TRBJ2-3
TGTGCCAGCAGCTTCCCTAAAGGGGTAGCGGGAGTAACAGATACGCAGTATTTT
CASSFPKGVAGVTDTQYF
>.|TRBV27|.|TRBJ1-6
TGTGCCAGCACCTCAGGGGTTGTCGATTCACCCCTCCACTTT
CASTSGVVDSPLHF
>.|TRBV5-1|TRBD1|TRBJ2-1
TGCGCCAGCAGCTCTCCATACCCGGGACAGCAGTACAATGAGCAGTTCTTC
CASSSPYPGQQYNEQFF
>.|TRBV29-1|.|TRBJ2-2
TGCAGCGTCGGGGATCCTGAAAATCCGAACACCGGGGAGCTGTTTTTT
CSVGDPENPNTGELFF
>.|TRBV6-5|.|TRBJ1-2
TGTGCCAGCAGCTCGGCCCGTGGTTTGCGGGGCTACACCTTC
CASSSARGLRGYTF